What follows are 27 T cell receptor beta chains derived from one specimen sequenced in a study of blood T cell repertoires in COVID-19. The repertoire was sequenced with immunoSEQ multiplex PCR; TCRdb's copy has only in-frame clones and lacks some. The table includes hundreds of thousands of clones, around 90% detected once. Specimen: PBMCs or T cells enriched from blood (not recorded which). Source of these receptors: a woman aged 30 to 39 who had recovered from COVID-19.

The chain combines TRBV27 with TRBJ1-1; D is unclear. Trimming stripped 2 bases from V and 9 bases from J, with 19 bases between. Germline CDR1 MNHEY, CDR2 SMNVEV (reference sequence). This CDR3 has 15 amino acids. The CDR3 DNA follows: TGTGCCAGCAGTTTAGGTGTCAACTTGGCAGACAAAGCTTTCTTT. Translated, it gives CASSLGVNLADKAFF.

This chain links TRBV14 with TRBJ2-3; D possibly corresponds to TRBD2 (6 bases). The germline V gene encodes CDR1 SGHDN and CDR2 FVKESK. The V gene lost 4 bases and the J gene lost 2 bases, with 13 bases spanning the gap. The CDR3 runs to 15 residues. CDR3 residues: CASSLTSFNTDTQYF. The CDR3 bases are TGTGCCAGCAGCCTGACTAGTTTTAACACAGATACGCAGTATTTT.

The chain couples TRBV28 to TRBJ1-4; the match to TRBD1 covers 9 bases. This CDR3 has 18 residues. Trimming cost V 2 bases and J 5 bases; bases outside gene matches: 12. Germline-derived CDR1 and CDR2 are MDHEN and SYDVKM. CDR3 loop: CASSLEGQGLNSNEKLFF. The DNA of the CDR3 is TGTGCCAGCAGTTTAGAGGGACAGGGCCTGAACAGCAATGAAAAACTGTTTTTT.

The chain links TRBV19 to TRBJ1-2; TRBD1 matches 10 bases. Trimming removed 9 bases from V and 8 bases from J; junction bases left unmatched: 6. This CDR3 is 12 amino acids long. CDR1 is LNHDA and CDR2 is SQIVND in the germline V gene (reference sequence). The chain's CDR3 is CARIGTGDGYTF. The CDR3, as DNA: TGTGCCAGGATTGGGACAGGGGACGGCTACACCTTC.

There are a few counts of this clone. The gene calls are TRBV27 and TRBJ1-1, with D tentatively TRBD1 (6 bases). Germline V lookup: CDR1 MNHEY, CDR2 SMNVEV (reference sequence). CDR3 length: 14 amino acids. The germline V and J ends were trimmed by 4 bases and 3 bases, with 12 bases remaining between them. CDR3 coding DNA: TGTGCCAGCAGTTCGAGATCAGGGGACACTGAAGCTTTCTTT. Translated, it gives CASSSRSGDTEAFF.

V and J are TRBV15 and TRBJ2-2; 8 bases are shared with TRBD1. The CDR3 totals 16 residues. The V segment lost 1 base and the J segment 1 base; nucleotides outside the gene matches: 2. Germline lookup yields CDR1 LNHNV and CDR2 YYDKDF (reference sequence). The CDR3 sequence: CATSRGGQGNTGELFF. As DNA, the CDR3 is TGTGCCACCAGCAGAGGTGGACAGGGGAACACCGGGGAGCTGTTTTTT.

The rearrangement uses TRBV9 and TRBJ2-2, with D tentatively TRBD2 (7 bases). Per germline, CDR1 SGDLS and CDR2 YYNGEE. Trimming removed 6 bases at V and 6 bases at J, with 15 bases between. The CDR3 extends over 14 amino acids. The CDR3 sequence: CASTDRGGSGELFF. The CDR3 DNA reads TGTGCCAGCACTGATAGGGGGGGCTCCGGGGAGCTGTTTTTT.

With regard to this clone: Sequence at one end of the junction differs from germline and may be a read error. The genes are TRBV7-7 and TRBJ2-2, with a possible D match to TRBD1 (6 bases). The CDR3 has 15 residues. The V gene's germline CDR1 is SSHAT and CDR2 FNYEAQ (reference sequence). In nucleotides, the CDR3 is TGTGCTAGCAGCCTCGGGACAACTTTTACCGGGGAGCTGTTTTTT. This sequence encodes CASSLGTTFTGELFF.

The chain has TRBV2 and TRBJ2-2, with D unresolved. The V end lost 3 bases, the J end lost 3 bases, and 8 bases lay between the germline ends. Germline-derived CDR1 and CDR2 are SNHLY and FYNNEI. This CDR3 has 14 residues. The CDR3 DNA reads as TGTGCCAGCAGTGATATTTCCTACACCGGGGAGCTGTTTTTT. Protein sequence: CASSDISYTGELFF.

The V gene is TRBV7-6, the J gene TRBJ1-1, with D possibly TRBD1 on 5 matching bases. V was pared by 1 base and J by 0 bases, with 9 bases between. The CDR3 has 15 residues. The germline V gene has CDR1 SGHVS and CDR2 FNYEAQ. CDR3 sequence (DNA): TGTGCCAGCAGCTTAGTTTGGGGCATGAACACTGAAGCTTTCTTT. Translating it yields CASSLVWGMNTEAFF.

V and J are TRBV7-9 and TRBJ2-1; D possibly corresponds to TRBD2 (5 bases). CDR1 and CDR2 (germline): SEHNR, FQNEAQ (reference sequence). The CDR3 totals 15 residues. V shed 1 base and J shed 2 bases, with 9 bases lying between them. The CDR3: CASSLDLATYNEQFF. The CDR3 nucleotides are TGTGCCAGCAGCTTAGATCTAGCTACCTACAATGAGCAGTTCTTC.

CDR3 protein: CASSWGDSRSTDTQYF. In DNA, the CDR3 is TGCGCCAGCAGCTGGGGGGACTCTCGGAGCACAGATACGCAGTATTTT. The chain is built from TRBV5-1 and TRBJ2-3; D possibly corresponds to TRBD2 (6 bases). The CDR3 runs to 16 residues. Germline V gene sequence: CDR1 SGHRS, CDR2 YFSETQ. The V gene lost 3 bases and the J gene lost 0 bases, with 14 bases spanning the gap.

With respect to this clone: The germline gene is not matched at one end of the junction; a read error may be the cause. The chain carries TRBV10-1 and TRBJ1-5; a weak D match, TRBD1 (6 bases). Germline V gene lookup returns CDR1 WNHNN and CDR2 SYGVQD (reference sequence). The CDR3 extends over 14 amino acids. The CDR3 loop reads CANSRGYGNQPQHF. In DNA, the CDR3 is TGCGCCAACAGTAGGGGGTATGGCAATCAGCCCCAGCATTTT.

The V call is TRBV19, the J call TRBJ2-5; 12 positions agree with TRBD2. V gave up 6 bases and J gave up 5 bases; unmatched junction bases: 7. The CDR3 spans 15 residues. The germline CDR1 and CDR2 sequences are LNHDA and SQIVND (reference sequence). The CDR3 loop reads CASSLSGLAGETQYF. The DNA for the CDR3 is TGTGCCAGTAGCCTCTCTGGACTAGCGGGGGAGACCCAGTACTTC.

The chain is built from TRBV5-1 and TRBJ2-7; D is unresolved. V lost 0 bases to trimming and J lost 2 bases, with 15 bases between them. In germline, CDR1 is SGHRS, CDR2 YFSETQ. The CDR3 runs to 16 residues. CDR3 protein: CASSLVPRILTYEQYF. In DNA form, the CDR3 reads TGCGCCAGCAGCTTGGTCCCGCGGATCCTAACCTACGAGCAGTACTTC.

The chain uses TRBV7-2 and TRBJ2-7; D might be TRBD1 (6 bases). CDR1 is SGHTA, CDR2 FQGNSA, per germline. The V gene lost 5 bases and the J gene lost 5 bases, with 13 bases spanning the gap. The CDR3 extends over 13 amino acids. The CDR3 is CASSAQGVHEQYF. In nucleotides, the CDR3 is TGTGCCAGCAGCGCACAGGGCGTCCACGAGCAGTACTTC. Complete variable domain (other parts from reference TRBV7-2 and TRBJ2-7): GAGVSQSPSNKVTEKGKDVELRCDPISGHTALYWYRQSLGQGLEFLIYFQGNSAPDKSGLPSDRFSAERTGGSVSTLTIQRTQQEDSAVYLCASSAQGVHEQYFGPGTRLTVT.

The chain links TRBV7-2 to TRBJ2-7, with TRBD1 matching 7 bases. Germline-derived CDR1 and CDR2 are SGHTA and FQGNSA. V was clipped by 5 bases and J by 0 bases; unmatched bases: 4. The CDR3 contains 14 residues. CDR3 DNA: TGTGCCAGCAGCCCACAGGGGACCTCCTACGAGCAGTACTTC. Translating it yields CASSPQGTSYEQYF.

The V call is TRBV19, the J call TRBJ1-1; TRBD1 matches at 7 bases. The CDR3 is 15 amino acids. V gave up 4 bases and J gave up 5 bases; unmatched junction bases: 10. Germline V gene lookup returns CDR1 LNHDA and CDR2 SQIVND (reference sequence). The CDR3 coding sequence is TGTGCCAGTAGTACAGACAAGGGACAGAGTACTGAAGCTTTCTTT. Translating it yields CASSTDKGQSTEAFF.

V and J are TRBV29-1 and TRBJ2-7, with D unresolved. CDR3 size: 11 residues. V was cut by 5 bases and J by 2 bases, with 7 bases left in between. Germline CDR1 is SQVTM and CDR2 is ANQGSEA. The CDR3 DNA follows: TGCAGCGTTCAGGCCCCCTACGAGCAGTACTTC. Translation: CSVQAPYEQYF.

The sample holds a few counts of this clone. This CDR3 is CASSSPDRGGGNTIYF. Written as DNA, the CDR3 is TGTGCCAGCAGCTCTCCCGACAGGGGGGGTGGAAACACCATATATTTT. The chain employs TRBV7-2 and TRBJ1-3; 9 positions match TRBD1. Germline lookup yields CDR1 SGHTA and CDR2 FQGNSA. The CDR3 is 16 residues long. Trimming cost V 4 bases and J 3 bases; bases outside gene matches: 7.

V usage is TRBV9 and J usage is TRBJ2-2, with D maybe TRBD2 (5 bases). CDR1 SGDLS and CDR2 YYNGEE come from the germline V gene. The V end was cut by 3 bases, the J end by 3 bases, with 12 bases between. The CDR3 consists of 15 residues. The CDR3 DNA is TGTGCCAGCAGCGCGACTACTAGGGACACCGGGGAGCTGTTTTTT. This encodes CASSATTRDTGELFF.

The V gene is TRBV29-1, the J gene TRBJ1-6, with TRBD1 identical over 7 bases. Trimming took 5 bases from V and 0 from J; bases not matched to a gene: 13. The CDR3 has 18 amino acids. Germline lookup yields CDR1 SQVTM and CDR2 ANQGSEA. The CDR3 protein is CSVPRNRTGSSYNSPLHF. The DNA of the CDR3 is TGCAGCGTTCCCCGAAATAGGACAGGCAGCTCCTATAATTCACCCCTCCACTTT.

The J gene is TRBJ1-1, the V gene TRBV6-5; D might be TRBD1 (6 bases). This CDR3 is 15 amino acids long. Germline V gene data show CDR1 as MNHEY and CDR2 as SVGAGI. V was trimmed by 0 bases and J by 4 bases, leaving 12 bases between them. The CDR3 region is CASSYSGGQGTEAFF. As DNA, the CDR3 is TGTGCCAGCAGTTACTCGGGGGGGCAGGGCACTGAAGCTTTCTTT.

The V and J genes are TRBV7-6 and TRBJ1-1; perhaps TRBD1 as D (5 bases). Per the germline V gene, CDR1 is SGHVS and CDR2 is FNYEAQ. The V end was cut by 5 bases, the J end by 0 bases, with 16 bases between. The CDR3 runs 16 residues. CDR3 sequence: CASSLREEGLNTEAFF. For the CDR3, the DNA is TGTGCCAGCAGCCTAAGGGAGGAGGGGTTGAACACTGAAGCTTTCTTT.

The chain carries TRBV27 and TRBJ2-1; the match to TRBD2 covers 8 bases. Trimming cost V 10 bases and J 6 bases; bases outside gene matches: 8. The CDR3 length is 13 residues. Germline V gene data show CDR1 as MNHEY and CDR2 as SMNVEV (reference sequence). CDR3 bases: TGTGCCACCGCGGGGACTAGACTCAATGAGCAGTTCTTC. Its translation is CATAGTRLNEQFF.

CDR3 protein: CASSFRQVAELQETQYF. The CDR3 DNA reads as TGTGCCAGCAGCTTTAGACAGGTTGCCGAATTACAAGAGACCCAGTACTTC. The rearrangement uses TRBV7-8 and TRBJ2-5, with D perhaps matching TRBD1 (6 bases). Between the trimmed V and J ends, which lost 3 bases and 2 bases, there was a span of 19 bases. Germline CDR1 and CDR2: SGHVS and FQNEAQ. CDR3 length: 17 amino acids.

The V call is TRBV4-2, the J call TRBJ2-7; 8 nucleotides agree with TRBD1. This CDR3 is built from 16 residues. V was clipped by 0 bases and J by 5 bases; unmatched bases: 9. Germline V CDR1 and CDR2: LGHNA, YNFKEQ. In DNA, the CDR3 is TGTGCCAGCAGCCAAGATTTGGGCAGGGGGCTAGACGAGCAGTACTTC. It translates to CASSQDLGRGLDEQYF.